This T cell receptor beta chain was identified during a study of tumor and adjacent non-tumor tissue in lung cancer (dated by TCRdb to about 2018). Study-wide context: The cohort included 12 adenocarcinoma, 2 squamous cell carcinoma and 1 small cell lung cancer patients. For each patient, one tumor sample and one normal lung sample were taken, giving some 33 paired specimens that underwent TCRbeta CDR3 sequencing. Bulk TCRbeta repertoires were compared between lung tumor tissue and matched distant non-tumor lung tissue obtained from 15 lung cancer patients. In total, sequencing yielded 125,075,908 productive TCRbeta reads, which works out to an average of approximately 4 million reads per sample. The approximately 15 patients were aged about 30 to 76 years, included around ten men and 5 women, and had TNM stage I to III disease. What the authors observed across the whole study: Tumor tissue showed significantly greater TCR diversity (inverse Simpson) than normal lung tissue (about 400 vs 150, P = 0.0075, Mann-Whitney U test). Peripheral blood was not sequenced, so blood TCRbeta repertoires in these lung cancer patients were not examined. Significantly higher TCR diversity was found in younger patients, and higher tumor TCR diversity was associated with shorter overall and disease-free survival. The cohort had only approximately 15 patients, and the authors noted that larger samples and more detailed clinical data are needed. In normal lung, the top 100 clones accounted for a significantly larger cumulative share of the repertoire than in tumor tissue. Neither the sequencing platform nor unique molecular identifiers are mentioned in the methods.

For this clonotype: Which antigen it targets is not known. At one of its ends the junction is not consistent with the germline gene, which may arise from a read error.

RNA was extracted from bulk unsorted tissue and checked for quality with a NanoDrop ND-1000 and an Agilent 2100. Normal lung samples were distant non-tumor tissue taken more than 3 cm from the tumor edge. Newly diagnosed lung cancer patients without prior chemotherapy who had been admitted for thoracic surgery in China between August and November 2014 were enrolled as donors. Anyone who had undergone radiotherapy or chemotherapy before, or who had another cancer at the same time, was left out of the study. Surgical tissue pieces of 1-2 cm3 were preserved in RNAlater solution and were kept at -80 degrees C until use. The library was generated by multiplex PCR. Sequencing took place on an Illumina HiSeq 2500. TCRbeta libraries were built by three rounds of nested PCR using primers (Table S4), following protocols modified from ARM-PCR. Before sequencing, PCR products of 200-500 bp were excised from the gel and purified with the QIAquick gel extraction kit. In the source study's methods: Reads were cleaned with Trimmomatic, merged with FLASH into complete CDR3 sequences, and assigned to V(D)J germline segments with MiTCR. Clonal diversity was computed as the inverse Simpson's index with VDJtools. In-frame sequences without a premature stop codon were defined as productive reads. The public reads were reanalyzed by TCRdb: fastp trimming at Q25, MiXCR alignment, in-frame beta chains only. Rows merge per CDR3 protein into single entries with the most common DNA and genes. It is TCRdb's table, rather than the study itself, that gives the V and J calls and clone size. The sample contains 80,000 to 130,000 distinct CDR3 sequences, less than 75% of them found a single time. Approximately 19% of the sample is held by the ten biggest clonotypes.

The CDR3 contains 15 residues, cysteine and phenylalanine counted. Kept here is only the CDR3 DNA, which spans 45 bases and is read in frame from base 1. Sequences MGHRA (CDR1) and YSYEKL (CDR2) are obtained from the germline V gene. This clonotype originated in a man aged 30 to 45 with non-small cell lung cancer. The chain couples TRBV4-1 to TRBJ1-5; no D segment can be confidently identified. Sequenced material: distant non-tumor lung tissue. The CDR3 has the sequence CASGQEGMGDQPQQF. The nucleotide sequence reads TGCGCCAGCGGCCAAGAGGGCATGGGTGATCAGCCCCAGCAATTT.